This TCR beta chain was found in a study of cytomegalovirus exposure and HLA in healthy donors. As for the study in general: Researchers previously reported finding more than 100 million unique TCR beta sequences from roughly 180 million T cells. A data release that came early held around 85 million unique TCRs from HLA-typed donors. Findings and limits, study-wide: DRB1 had the most TCR associations and HLA-C the fewest, a later analysis found, with rates varying by HLA locus. Segments of the TCR beta V type were, in most cases, productive about 87% or about 30% of the time in an earlier analysis.

The V and J ends lost 1 base and 4 bases, in that order; junction bases with no gene match: 6. CDR1 is SGHVS, CDR2 FQNEAQ, per germline. The CDR3 length is 16 residues. 60 Vbeta and 13 Jbeta primers were used in PCR. Produced via immunoSEQ multiplex PCR; TCRdb's table is partial and in-frame only. The table has 150,000 to 200,000 clones, more than 75% seen once. Worth noting for this clone: Its antigen is still unknown.

Material: PBMCs. The receptor was isolated from a man aged 18 to 29 in good health and CMV-seropositive. J is TRBJ1-2 and V is TRBV7-8; 10 nucleotides line up with TRBD1. CDR3 amino acids: CASSLVRQGATYGYTF. The CDR3 bases are TGTGCCAGCAGCTTAGTAAGACAGGGGGCTACCTATGGCTACACCTTC.